This TCR beta chain is drawn from a study of T cells in Graves' hyperthyroidism and ophthalmopathy. RNA transcripts gave rise to amplified TCR beta CDR3 regions. A set of HTBI primers served as the primers for a first-round RT-PCR of the TCR CDR3. TCRdb analysed the multiplex PCR reads with MiXCR anew, one entry per CDR3 protein. In the table there are some 460,000 distinct CDR3 sequences, around a sixth of which are singletons. Germline V gene sequence: CDR1 KGHSH, CDR2 LQKENI. V shed 3 bases and J shed 0 bases, with 9 bases lying between them. The CDR3 loop spans 15 amino acids. Sequenced material: blood. This TCR was sampled from a woman younger than 30 with Graves' hyperthyroidism. V is TRBV18 and J is TRBJ2-1, with D uncertain. The CDR3 DNA sequence: TGTGCCAGCTCACCTTTCAAAAGCTCCTACAATGAGCAGTTCTTC. Translating gives CASSPFKSSYNEQFF.